This T cell receptor beta chain was recovered during a study of cytomegalovirus exposure and HLA in healthy donors. Generated by immunoSEQ multiplex PCR, the TCRdb table keeps only in-frame clones and is missing some. The profile shows hundreds of thousands of clones, roughly 89% of them singletons. Material for sequencing was PBMCs. The sequence was collected from a woman aged 18-29 years in good health and CMV-seronegative.

For the CDR3, the DNA is TGCGCCAGCAGCCAAGAGGCTCATAGCAATCAGCCCCAGCATTTT. It is translated as CASSQEAHSNQPQHF. J is TRBJ1-5 and V is TRBV4-1; D unclear. The CDR3 is 15 amino acids. Trimming stripped 0 bases from V and 0 bases from J, with 6 bases between. CDR1 and CDR2 (germline): MGHRA, YSYEKL.